This T cell receptor beta chain was identified in a study of response to subunit inactivated influenza vaccine. With respect to this clonotype: Its matching antigen is unknown.

TCRdb reprocessed the RT-PCR reads via MiXCR and lists one record per CDR3 protein. The sample includes roughly 460,000 distinct CDR3 sequences, 11% of them seen just once. Germline lookup yields CDR1 KGHDR and CDR2 SFDVKD. The CDR3 covers 16 residues. V dropped 4 bases and J dropped 4; count of bases not matched to a gene: 6. General study points: The authors put forward the suggestion that each seasonal influenza vaccination may bring in only a limited number of new T cells.

This receptor was identified in a man between 45 and 60 years old who received an inactivated influenza vaccine. This specimen was PBMCs from blood, taken around seven weeks after vaccination. The chain combines TRBV24-1 with TRBJ2-3; 11 bases align to TRBD1. CDR3 loop: CATSDRGTGGPDTQYF. The DNA for the CDR3 is TGTGCCACCAGTGACCGCGGGACAGGGGGTCCAGATACGCAGTATTTT.